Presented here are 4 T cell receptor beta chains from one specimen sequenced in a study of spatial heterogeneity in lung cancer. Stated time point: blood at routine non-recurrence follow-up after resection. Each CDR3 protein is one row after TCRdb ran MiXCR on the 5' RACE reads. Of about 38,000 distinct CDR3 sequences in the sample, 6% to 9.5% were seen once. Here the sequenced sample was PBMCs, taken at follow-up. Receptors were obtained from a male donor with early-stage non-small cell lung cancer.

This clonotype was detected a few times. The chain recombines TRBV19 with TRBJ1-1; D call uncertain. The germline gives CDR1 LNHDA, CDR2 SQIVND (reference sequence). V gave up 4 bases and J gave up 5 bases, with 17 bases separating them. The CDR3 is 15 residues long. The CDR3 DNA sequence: TGTGCCAGTAGTAAAACCCCAGAGGGAGAGACTGAAGCTTTCTTT. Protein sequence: CASSKTPEGETEAFF.

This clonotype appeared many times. CDR3 DNA sequence: TGTGCCATCAGCCCACACACTACTAGAGATCAAGAGACCCAGTACTTC. The encoded protein is CAISPHTTRDQETQYF. The chain recombines TRBV10-3 with TRBJ2-5; D perhaps matches TRBD2 (5 bases). Germline V gene sequence: CDR1 ENHRY, CDR2 SYGVKD. V lost 6 bases and J 2 bases, leaving 19 bases between the germline ends. This CDR3 is built from 16 residues.

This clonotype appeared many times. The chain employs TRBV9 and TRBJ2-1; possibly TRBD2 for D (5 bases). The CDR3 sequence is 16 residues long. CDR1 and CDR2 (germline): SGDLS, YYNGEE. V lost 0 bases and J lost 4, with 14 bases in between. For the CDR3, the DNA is TGTGCCAGCAGCGTAGATCTAGCAGGTTTTTACAATGAGCAGTTCTTC. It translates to CASSVDLAGFYNEQFF.

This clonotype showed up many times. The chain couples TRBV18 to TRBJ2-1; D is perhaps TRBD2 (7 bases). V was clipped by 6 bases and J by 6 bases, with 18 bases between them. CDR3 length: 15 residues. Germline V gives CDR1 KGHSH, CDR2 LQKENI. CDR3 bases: TGTGCCAGCTCCCGCATCCTGGCGGGGGCCAATGAGCAGTTCTTC. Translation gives CASSRILAGANEQFF.